In this sample, the clone carrying this T cell receptor beta chain turned up many times. As yet, its antigen is unknown. Germline-derived CDR1 and CDR2 are MNHNS and SASEGT. The CDR3 sequence is 13 residues long. The V end lost 6 bases, the J end lost 3 bases, and 10 bases lay between the germline ends. This sample was taken from a study of T cell repertoires in cytomegalovirus infection. Study-wide background: Public signatures in TCR beta pointed to CMV infection and matching HLA type. Whole-study findings and limits: HLA-C-restricted TCR beta clonotypes specific for CMV led the ex vivo response. The study identified carriers of CMV plus the relevant HLA from cumulative public TCR beta family frequency.

One entry per CDR3 protein results from TCRdb running MiXCR on the reads. Of around 490,000 distinct CDR3 sequences in the sample, about 26% were seen once. The TCR originated in a human donor in good health (CMV status not recorded). Some clones in this sample may be carry-over from other donors' samples. The chain employs TRBV6-1 and TRBJ2-3; no firm D call. Sample: PBMCs. The CDR3 DNA follows: TGTGCCAGCAGCAAGCTTAGAACAGATACGCAGTATTTT. Amino acid sequence: CASSKLRTDTQYF.